The text below deals with one T cell receptor beta chain. The V and J ends lost 4 bases and 9 bases, in that order; junction bases with no gene match: 4. Germline V gene lookup returns CDR1 SNHLY and CDR2 FYNNEI. The CDR3 loop spans 12 amino acids. Each sample provided at least 5 micrograms of extracted total RNA. The sample is drawn from a study of blood T cells in healthy people across ages. A second about 6 to 12 cycle PCR used barcoded and J-beta primers. TCRdb re-analysed the 5' RACE reads in MiXCR, keeping a single row per CDR3 protein. The sample lists around 700,000 distinct CDR3 sequences, around a quarter occurring once. The same specimen was also included in a second study, on T cells of mothers and their children. In that study: The extracted RNA was employed in its entirety for cDNA synthesis, at roughly 1.5 ug per 15 ul. Sequencing returned over 9 million TCR beta CDR3 reads per mother and several million per child. Overlap in related mother-child pairs always slightly exceeded unrelated pairs, never significantly.

The sequencing sample was made of blood. The gene calls are TRBV2 and TRBJ2-7; TRBD2 agrees at 9 bases. This TCR derives from a boy aged 5-17 years in good health. CDR3 region: CASSVGAGGQYF. For the CDR3, the DNA is TGTGCCAGCAGTGTTGGAGCGGGAGGGCAGTACTTC.